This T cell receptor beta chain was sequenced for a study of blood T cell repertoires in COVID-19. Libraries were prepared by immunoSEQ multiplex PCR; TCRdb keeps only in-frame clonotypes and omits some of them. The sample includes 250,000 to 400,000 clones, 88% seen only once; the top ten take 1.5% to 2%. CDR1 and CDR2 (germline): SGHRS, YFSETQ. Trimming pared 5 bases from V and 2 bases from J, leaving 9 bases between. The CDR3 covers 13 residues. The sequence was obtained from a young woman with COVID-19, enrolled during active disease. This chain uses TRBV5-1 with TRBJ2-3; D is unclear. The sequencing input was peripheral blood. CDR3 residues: CASRRVITDTQYF. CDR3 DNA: TGCGCCAGCAGGCGAGTGATCACAGATACGCAGTATTTT.